This TCR beta chain was identified during a study of shared clonotypes between healthy human individuals. Regarding the study as a whole: Clonotypes shared by all four donors outscored non-shared clonotypes in generation probability. Clonotypes that were shared across a handful of donors made up 4.5% to 5% of naive CD4 clonotypes.

The V gene's germline CDR1 is SGHRS and CDR2 YFSETQ. The CDR3 has 16 residues. Trimming removed 4 bases from V and 1 base from J, with 14 bases in between. For every subset, genomic DNA was evenly distributed across several immunoSEQ plates. The assay was immunoSEQ multiplex PCR, and TCRdb's table has in-frame clones only and misses some. The data show roughly 2.4 million clones, approximately 95% seen once. CD4+ cells yielded CD45RA+ naive and CD45RA-negative memory subsets. Turning to this clone: What it binds is unknown.

This clonotype originated in a man aged 18 to 35 in good health. The sequencing sample was made of naive CD4+ T cells sorted from blood. This sample's subset: CD45RA+ positively selected. The V call is TRBV5-1, the J call TRBJ2-2; TRBD1 might be the D (6 bases). The CDR3 region is CASSPGTMKNTGELFF. The CDR3 coding sequence is TGCGCCAGCAGCCCTGGGACAATGAAGAACACCGGGGAGCTGTTTTTT.